These T cell receptor beta chains were read from a single sample in a study of OX40 agonist ivuxolimab in advanced cancers. Generated by immunoSEQ multiplex PCR, the TCRdb table keeps only in-frame clones and is missing some. Of under 70,000 clones detected, around 87% appear once; the ten largest clones hold roughly 13%. The sequenced sample was CD4+ or CD8+ T cells sorted from blood, obtained in a trial of the OX40 agonist ivuxolimab. Receptor source: an adult with an advanced solid tumor such as melanoma, head and neck, liver or kidney cancer. Both conserved end residues are part of each CDR3. A D gene is named only where the DNA matches it firmly. Not every row has a clone size; where given, it reads once, few, many or a size class.

d_gene	abundance	len	v_gene	j_gene	CDR3nt	CDR3aa
NA	NA	14	TRBV28	TRBJ1-2	TGTGCCAGCAGTTTCCGAGGGGGGGGCTATGGCTACACCTTC	CASSFRGGGYGYTF
TRBD1	NA	13	TRBV28	TRBJ1-5	TGTGCCAGCAGTGACAGGGAGATCAATCCCCAGCATTTT	CASSDREINPQHF
NA	NA	14	TRBV27	TRBJ1-2	TGTGCCAGCAGTTTAGGGCAGACCCACTATGGCTACACCTTC	CASSLGQTHYGYTF
TRBD1	once	16	TRBV5-6	TRBJ2-7	TGTGCCAGCAGCGTAGGACAGGGGCCGAGCTCCTACGAGCAGTACTTC	CASSVGQGPSSYEQYF
TRBD1	NA	13	TRBV7-9	TRBJ2-5	TGTGCCAGCAGACCAGGGGGCTTGGAGACCCAGTACTTC	CASRPGGLETQYF
NA	NA	15	TRBV6-5	TRBJ2-1	TGTGCCAGCAGCAACCAGGCAGGTTCCTACAATGAGCAGTTCTTC	CASSNQAGSYNEQFF
NA	NA	13	TRBV6-5	TRBJ2-7	TGTGCCAGCTCTGAAGGGAATTCCTACGAGCAGTACTTC	CASSEGNSYEQYF
NA	NA	16	TRBV27	TRBJ1-3	TGTGCCAGCAGTTTATCTTCCCAAGGCAGGGTGGACACCATATATTTT	CASSLSSQGRVDTIYF
NA	NA	14	TRBV27	TRBJ1-1	TGTGCCAGCAGTTTAATCTTGGCGGGCTCTGAAGCTTTCTTT	CASSLILAGSEAFF
TRBD1	NA	14	TRBV5-6	TRBJ1-2	TGTGCCAGCAGCTTGGAGGGACAGAACTATGGCTACACCTTC	CASSLEGQNYGYTF
NA	NA	14	TRBV19	TRBJ1-3	TGTGCCAGTAGTATGTTACGCTCTGGAAACACCATATATTTT	CASSMLRSGNTIYF
NA	NA	16	TRBV21-1	TRBJ2-6	TGTGCCAGCAGCACTAGGATAAGCTCTGGGGCCAACGTCCTGACTTTC	CASSTRISSGANVLTF
NA	NA	15	TRBV28	TRBJ1-5	TGTGCCAGCAGTTTCCTCTCCACAGGGAAATGGCCCCAGCATTTT	CASSFLSTGKWPQHF
NA	NA	15	TRBV19	TRBJ1-2	TGTGCCAGTAGTGACAACTCGGACGCCTGGGATGGCTACACCTTC	CASSDNSDAWDGYTF
NA	NA	12	TRBV27	TRBJ2-1	TGTGCCAGCAGTTTAGGATCCAATGAGCAGTTCTTC	CASSLGSNEQFF
TRBD2	NA	19	TRBV5-6	TRBJ2-4	TGTGCCAGCAGCCAGCTCAGGGCTAGCGGGTCGCTAGCCAAAAACATTCAGTACTTC	CASSQLRASGSLAKNIQYF
NA	NA	12	TRBV6-9	TRBJ2-3	TGTGCCAGCAGTTCGGGGACAGATACGCAGTATTTT	CASSSGTDTQYF
TRBD1	NA	14	TRBV28	TRBJ2-2	TGTGCCAGCAAACGGGACAGCGACACCGGGGAGCTGTTTTTT	CASKRDSDTGELFF
NA	NA	16	TRBV19	TRBJ2-3	TGTGCCAGTAGTATAGACGCCTGGGGGGGCGGGGATACGCAGTATTTT	CASSIDAWGGGDTQYF
NA	NA	14	TRBV9	TRBJ2-3	TGTGCCAGCAGCGGTGGAGACACCACAGATACGCAGTATTTT	CASSGGDTTDTQYF
TRBD1	NA	15	TRBV4-1	TRBJ2-1	TGCGCCAGCAGCCGATCCCAGGGGGCGTGGAATGAGCAGTTCTTC	CASSRSQGAWNEQFF
NA	NA	15	TRBV19	TRBJ1-1	TGTGCCAGTAGTCCCCAGGTCGCGGATTGGACTGAAGCTTTCTTT	CASSPQVADWTEAFF
TRBD1	NA	20	TRBV4-3	TRBJ2-6	TGCGCCAGCAGCCAAGAAACCCAGGGACAGATCAGCTCTGGGGCCAACGTCCTGACTTTC	CASSQETQGQISSGANVLTF
NA	NA	12	TRBV5-6	TRBJ2-1	TGTGCCAGCAGCCTAAGCAGCAATGAGCAGTTCTTC	CASSLSSNEQFF
TRBD1	NA	16	TRBV5-6	TRBJ2-7	TGTGCCAGCAGCTTTTTTCTACTCGGACAGGGTGACGAGCAGTACTTC	CASSFFLLGQGDEQYF
TRBD1	NA	14	TRBV27	TRBJ2-1	TGTGCCAGCAGCAACTACCAGGGGGCACATGAGCAGTTCTTC	CASSNYQGAHEQFF
NA	NA	13	TRBV5-6	TRBJ2-3	TGTGCCAGCAGCTGGGACAGCACAGATACGCAGTATTTT	CASSWDSTDTQYF
NA	NA	13	TRBV19	TRBJ2-7	TGTGCCAGTAGTATAGGGATCTACTACGAGCAGTACTTC	CASSIGIYYEQYF
NA	NA	14	TRBV11-3	TRBJ2-7	TGTGCCAGCAGCCTCCAGGAGAACCCCTACGAGCAGTACTTC	CASSLQENPYEQYF
NA	NA	15	TRBV12-5	TRBJ1-2	TGTGCTAGTGGTTTGGCCATGGAGGCATTTGGTACCTACACCTTC	CASGLAMEAFGTYTF
NA	NA	15	TRBV14	TRBJ1-2	TGTGCCAGCAGCCAAGAACCATCGGTGCACTATGGCTACACCTTC	CASSQEPSVHYGYTF
NA	few	15	TRBV4-3	TRBJ1-1	TGCGCCAGCAGCCAAGACGGAGGATGGTTCACTGAAGCTTTCTTT	CASSQDGGWFTEAFF
NA	NA	14	TRBV5-4	TRBJ2-2	TGTGCCAGCAGCCTCAACACCTGGCCCGGGGAGCTGTTTTTT	CASSLNTWPGELFF
NA	medium-sized	11	TRBV6-6	TRBJ1-1	TGTGCCAGCAGTCCGGGTATCGAAGCTTTCTTT	CASSPGIEAFF
TRBD1	NA	16	TRBV28	TRBJ2-1	TGTGCCAGCAGAGGTTCCGGGACAGGGGCCTACAATGAGCAGTTCTTC	CASRGSGTGAYNEQFF
TRBD1	NA	12	TRBV30	TRBJ1-6	TGTGCCTTTGGACAGGGTAATTCACCCCTCCACTTT	CAFGQGNSPLHF
TRBD1	NA	18	TRBV10-3	TRBJ1-2	TGTGCCATCAGTGACCCCCCGGGGACAGGGGCTTCTAACTATGGCTACACCTTC	CAISDPPGTGASNYGYTF
NA	NA	13	TRBV19	TRBJ2-1	TGTGCCAGTAGTAAGGACAGCTACAATGAGCAGTTCTTC	CASSKDSYNEQFF
NA	NA	13	TRBV5-8	TRBJ2-5	TGTGCCAGCCGATCACCAGGGGAAGAGACCCAGTACTTC	CASRSPGEETQYF
NA	NA	13	TRBV6-5	TRBJ1-5	TGTGCCAGCAGTTACTCGGAGGTTCAGCCCCAGCATTTT	CASSYSEVQPQHF
NA	few	12	TRBV10-3	TRBJ2-7	TGTGCCATCAGTGACGTCGGGGTCGAGCAGTACTTC	CAISDVGVEQYF
NA	NA	13	TRBV11-3	TRBJ2-7	TGTGCCAGCAGCTTACGGGGAACCTACGAGCAGTACTTC	CASSLRGTYEQYF
NA	NA	13	TRBV16	TRBJ1-2	TGTGCCAGCAGCCGAGGGGAAGGCTATGGCTACACCTTC	CASSRGEGYGYTF
NA	NA	16	TRBV5-8	TRBJ2-4	TGTGCCAGCAGCGCAGACAGGGAGGGGACCAAAAACATTCAGTACTTC	CASSADREGTKNIQYF
NA	NA	18	TRBV7-3	TRBJ1-1	TGTGCCAGCAGCCGAGGCTACTGGGACCCGGAGGTTTACACTGAAGCTTTCTTT	CASSRGYWDPEVYTEAFF
NA	NA	17	TRBV19	TRBJ2-1	TGTGCCAGTAAAACTAGTGGGTTAGGTAGCTCCTACAATGAGCAGTTCTTC	CASKTSGLGSSYNEQFF
NA	NA	15	TRBV6-6	TRBJ2-7	TGTGCCAGCAACAGGGTCCTAGAGGACCTCGGCGAGCAGTACTTC	CASNRVLEDLGEQYF
NA	NA	15	TRBV7-9	TRBJ1-1	TGTGCCAGCAGCTTAGCAAAGGGAATGATGACTGAAGCTTTCTTT	CASSLAKGMMTEAFF
NA	NA	17	TRBV7-2	TRBJ1-3	TGTGCCAGCAGCTTCGACCCCACCAGGATTTCTGGAAACACCATATATTTT	CASSFDPTRISGNTIYF
NA	NA	15	TRBV28	TRBJ2-1	TGTGCCAGCAGTACGGACAGATGGGTCTACAATGAGCAGTTCTTC	CASSTDRWVYNEQFF
NA	NA	14	TRBV6-5	TRBJ2-7	TGTGCCAGCGAGACTTGGGGTGGCGCCTACGAGCAGTACTTC	CASETWGGAYEQYF
TRBD1	NA	15	TRBV7-8	TRBJ1-4	TGTGCCAGCAGCTCACTGACAGGGGCGGGTGAAAAACTGTTTTTT	CASSSLTGAGEKLFF
TRBD1	NA	14	TRBV29-1	TRBJ1-1	TGCAGCGTTACCCACGGACAGGGCGCTTTTGAAGCTTTCTTT	CSVTHGQGAFEAFF
NA	NA	12	TRBV11-2	TRBJ2-2	TGTGCCAGCAGCCCAGGCGCGGGGGAGCTGTTTTTT	CASSPGAGELFF
NA	NA	15	TRBV6-5	TRBJ2-4	TGTGCCAGCTCGAATCACCCAGGGAGCAAAAACATTCAGTACTTC	CASSNHPGSKNIQYF
NA	NA	14	TRBV6-5	TRBJ2-7	TGTGCCAGCAGTTACTCGAGCCGAGCCTACGAGCAGTACTTC	CASSYSSRAYEQYF
NA	NA	13	TRBV6-1	TRBJ2-7	TGTGCCAGCAGTGAGGGCCTTTCCTACGAGCAGTACTTC	CASSEGLSYEQYF